What follows describes a single T cell receptor (beta chain). It has no known antigen specificity. Per-base quality was not reported, and no clone a single base away is much larger than it. This same CDR3 is encoded by further DNA sequences in the sample. The sample is drawn from a study of cytomegalovirus exposure and HLA in healthy donors (dated by TCRdb to the late 2010s). About the study as a whole: In an earlier analysis of some 610 of the donors, 276 Gb of sequence data and roughly 100 million unique TCR beta sequences from about 179 million T cells were reported. About 320 gigabases of sequencing data and approximately 85 million unique TCR sequences were included in an early release covering under 650 HLA-typed donors. Among the approximately 400 genotyped donors, around 79% belonged to the genetic ancestry cluster associated with self-reported Caucasian donors. The study aimed to test whether signatures of past pathogen exposure could be identified by cataloging public T cell receptors. Using immunosequencing, the study profiled T cell repertoires from 666 subjects and related those repertoires to cytomegalovirus serostatus. Along with the roughly 710-subject first cohort, a separate validation cohort of around 110 different subjects was used. To predict cytomegalovirus infection status, the study brought together high-throughput TCR immunosequencing, statistical association of individual TCRs with disease status, and machine learning. A later analysis re-examined previously published TCR beta repertoires from about 700 donors and added high-resolution HLA genotyping to investigate patterns of TCR occurrence. In the later analysis, no new phenotypic data were used to find candidate immune exposures; instead, reliance was placed on TCR beta sequences and their occurrence across donors. In an earlier analysis of about 590 of the donors, high-throughput TCR beta sequencing was used to judge whether each TCR beta V gene segment behaved as functional or pseudogenic. Donor age, sex, ethnicity and CMV serostatus were compiled together with the repertoire data. A later genetic analysis used genome-wide SNP genotypes for 398 of the 666 donors, treating that subset as a discovery cohort. All discovery cohort repertoires had been generated using a single sequencing platform. HLA typing included class I and class II loci at four-digit resolution. Typing coverage differed by locus: A, B, C, DRB1 and DQB1 were typed in roughly 620-630 donors, DQA1 in roughly 510, DPA1 in approximately 600, and DPB1 in 400 to 490. Four or five DR-DQ haplotypes were treated as single units for association and clustering because of strong linkage in the cohort. Among about 390 genotyped donors of the cohort, an average of 235,054 unique TCR beta nucleotide sequences were sequenced per donor, about a sixth of them non-productive. Findings and caveats that apply to the study as a whole: Linkage disequilibrium might explain the correlated functional status among segregating V segments, but an unknown experimental factor could not be excluded. In vitro tests confirmed that a few of the cytomegalovirus-associated TCR beta chains recognize cytomegalovirus antigens. In both the original and validation cohorts, the classifier was reported to diagnose cytomegalovirus status with high specificity and sensitivity. CMV serostatus was the only immune exposure information available for the cohort. Most TCR sequences were observed very rarely across donors, whereas some public TCRs were present in many individuals. A cluster of highly shared sequence variants was judged likely to represent a technical artifact of the sequencing pipeline. A further reported finding was that TCR beta sequences accurately predicted the HLA-A and HLA-B alleles for most subjects in the first cohort. At a false discovery rate of 0.05, a later analysis linked about 17,000 TCR beta sequences to specific HLA alleles. Broadly in line with IMGT annotations, most TCR beta V segments showed up in productive rearrangements about 87% or about 30% of the time in an earlier analysis of around 550 of the donors. Seventeen rarely observed V segments, including chromosome 9 orphons, were excluded from the earlier analysis of several hundred of the donors because counts were too low. Because HLA typing was unavailable for some donors at each locus, only the typed subset was used in association tests. V-gene and J-gene trimming of TCR beta chains was associated with a missense DCLRE1C variant in a later genetic analysis, and the association was replicated in an independent cohort. Most CMV-associated TCR beta chains appeared to be HLA-restricted in a later analysis, and the HLA associations seemed to be driven largely by CMV exposure. In a later genetic analysis, fewer N-insertions in productive TCRs were reported among donors in an Asian-associated ancestry cluster than the roughly 700-donor mean. According to a later analysis, TCR association rates differed among HLA loci, with DRB1 alleles showing the most associated TCRs and HLA-C alleles showing the fewest. Presence/absence analyses assumed roughly uniform sequencing depth across donors, an assumption that may not hold. The authors suggested that the approach could potentially be generalized to other disease states and immunological phenotypes. In a later analysis, HLA-associated TCR beta chains showed more clonal expansion and lower generation probabilities than non-associated chains that were equally common. According to a later analysis, parvovirus B19, influenza, CMV and Epstein-Barr virus appeared linked to several top co-occurrence clusters. The 87-base-pair reads could not distinguish some IMGT-functional V segments, including TRBV6-2 and TRBV6-3, so those segments were excluded. The cohort was sequenced for TCR beta chains only, and without alpha or paired-chain data the features that could be detected were limited. The study gave a list of over 150 TCR beta chains associated with cytomegalovirus. Assigning TCR associations to individual alleles was difficult when HLA alleles, especially DR and DQ, strongly co-occurred.

The cohort was made up of several hundred healthy bone marrow donors. At the time of sampling, all cohort members were nominally healthy, though unrecorded immune exposures were likely present. The donor tested CMV seronegative and was one of the 352 seronegative cohort members. A peripheral blood sample was provided by each donor, and peripheral blood mononuclear cells were used for TCR beta sequencing. Genomic DNA was extracted from the blood cell samples with the Qiagen DNeasy Blood Extraction Kit. The library was generated by the immunoSEQ multiplex PCR assay. For the multiplex PCR, a mixture combining 60 forward primers for TCR Vbeta segments and 13 reverse primers for TCR Jbeta segments was used. The CDR3 region of rearranged TCR beta genes was amplified from genomic DNA with a multiplex PCR assay. The Illumina HiSeq System was used to sequence the amplified TCR beta libraries as 87-base-pair reads. Turning to the authors' computational methods: A later analysis counted tens of millions of unique TCR beta chains across the 666 repertoires, and around 9.9 million of these chains were shared by at least two donors. To remove PCR and sequencing errors, raw reads were error-corrected and collapsed into unique sequences using a nearest-neighbor algorithm that merged closely related sequences. To assign V, D and J gene segments, CDR3 sequences were aligned to IMGT reference sequences. For a sequence to be retained, at least a six-nucleotide match to both a V gene segment and a J gene segment was required. A rearrangement counted as productive if the CDR3 had no stop codons and remained in frame with V and J, and every other rearrangement counted as non-productive. Following IMGT convention, CDR3 was defined as the stretch from the second conserved V-encoded cysteine to the conserved J-encoded phenylalanine. The earlier analysis of about 590 of the donors excluded sequences that lacked an unambiguous match to a single V gene segment. An earlier analysis of 587 of the donors called V segments functional above 56.7% productive rearrangements and segregating when the between-donor standard deviation exceeded 5%. A statistical classification framework was built for diagnosing cytomegalovirus status from the catalog of TCR beta chain sequences. In a later analysis, V and J genes were assigned by comparing TCR nucleotide sequences against IMGT/GENE-DB human TR gene sequences. In a later analysis, CDR3 sequences and most-parsimonious VDJ recombination scenarios were assigned using the TCRdist pipeline. In a later analysis, every TCR beta chain was defined by the combination of its CDR3 amino acid sequence and its V-gene family, and reads without a unique V-gene family were dropped. A later analysis removed 592 highly shared, low-generation-probability nucleotide sequences to deal with suspected cross-contamination and a sequencing artifact. A later analysis calculated a clonal expansion index for each public chain from normalized within-repertoire ranks of inferred template counts. In a later analysis, generation probabilities were computed using a VDJ recombination model fitted to out-of-frame rearrangements, and the results were checked against IGoR. Hypergeometric tests were used in a later analysis to score TCR-TCR, TCR-HLA and TCR-CMV co-occurrence, with a repertoire-size bias correction applied to the TCR pairs. A later analysis estimated false discovery rates by permuting HLA or CMV assignments 20 times. In a later analysis, co-occurring TCRs were grouped using DBSCAN, and TCRdist sequence similarity was added for clustering within HLA-allele-positive subsets. For co-occurrence clustering, repertoires with fewer than 30,000 or more than 120,000 public chains were excluded, along with roughly 5 repertoires with anomalous nucleotide sharing. TCRdb mirrors the immuneACCESS table, restricted to in-frame sequences. Some clones are absent from its copies; in checked studies, under half trace to an unresolved V gene, and the reason for the others is unknown. From that table come the V and J calls and clone size; the DNA was used to work out D and trimming. Across this sample there are about 150,000 clones, with 74% seen only once. The ten biggest clones cover about 2% of the sample.

V lost 4 bases and J lost 5 bases, and the count of bases not matched to a germline gene is 3. Per the germline V gene, MNHNS is the CDR1 and SASEGT is the CDR2. The CDR3 covers 15 residues, taking in both the cysteine and the phenylalanine. The entry retains the CDR3 DNA only, 45 bases that are in frame from base 1. The rearranged chain carries TRBV6-1 and TRBJ1-4, and 11 junctional nucleotides match TRBD1. This TCR was recovered from a man aged 25 to 40 in good health and CMV-seronegative. Sequencing input: PBMCs. For the CDR3, the sequence is CASSGRTGGNEKLFF. The DNA sequence reads TGTGCCAGCAGTGGCCGGACAGGGGGCAATGAAAAACTGTTTTTT.